Reported below is one TCR beta chain. The antigen remains unidentified. This entry is derived from a study of shared clonotypes between healthy human individuals. Study-wide results and caveats: On the whole, naive subsets had larger estimated richness than memory subsets had. Sequencing depth was predicted to influence how clonotypes are shared among donors. A few donors held around 5% of naive CD4 clonotypes in common.

Trimming took off 1 base at V and 2 bases at J, with 8 bases between the two ends. CDR1 and CDR2 from the germline V gene are SGHTA and FQGNSA. CDR3 length: 14 amino acids. Clones were sequenced by immunoSEQ multiplex PCR, and TCRdb holds only the in-frame ones, with some missing. The repertoire holds about 1.1 million clones, around three quarters seen once, with 0.5% to 0.65% in the top ten. Each of the donors was a healthy adult who was HIV-negative and had not had a recent acute infection or vaccination. This clonotype originated in a man aged 18 to 29 in good health. Some clones in this sample may be carry-over from other donors' samples. This rearrangement joins TRBV7-2 to TRBJ1-2; D is unclear. Specimen: memory CD4+ T cells from PBMCs. Documented subset: CD45RA-negative fraction. CDR3 nucleotides: TGTGCCAGCAGCTTAGGATTAGGGAACTATGGCTACACCTTC. It is translated as CASSLGLGNYGYTF.